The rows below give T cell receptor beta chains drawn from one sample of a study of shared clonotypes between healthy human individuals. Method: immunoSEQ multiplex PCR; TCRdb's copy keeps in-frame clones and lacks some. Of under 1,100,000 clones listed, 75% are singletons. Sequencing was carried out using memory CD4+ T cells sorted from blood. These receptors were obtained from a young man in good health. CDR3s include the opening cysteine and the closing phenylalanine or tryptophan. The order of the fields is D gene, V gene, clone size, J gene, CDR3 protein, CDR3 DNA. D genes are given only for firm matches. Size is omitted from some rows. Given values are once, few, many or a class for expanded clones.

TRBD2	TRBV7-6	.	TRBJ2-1	CASSLARAGTSGRNEQFF	TGTGCCAGCAGCTTAGCCCGAGCCGGGACTAGCGGGAGAAATGAGCAGTTCTTC
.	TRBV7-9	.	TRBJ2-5	CASSLLGGPEVETQYF	TGTGCCAGCAGCTTATTAGGGGGTCCAGAGGTGGAGACCCAGTACTTC
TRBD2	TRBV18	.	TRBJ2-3	CASSQTSGWTDTQYF	TGTGCCAGCTCTCAGACTAGCGGTTGGACAGATACGCAGTATTTT
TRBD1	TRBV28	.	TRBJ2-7	CASSTTGVYEQYF	TGTGCCAGCAGCACGACAGGGGTTTACGAGCAGTACTTC
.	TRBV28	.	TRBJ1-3	CASSLDQLARGNTIYF	TGTGCCAGCAGTTTAGACCAGCTTGCGCGCGGAAACACCATATATTTT
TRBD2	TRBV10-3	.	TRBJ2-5	CAISESSLAGAQETQYF	TGTGCCATCAGTGAGTCATCTCTAGCGGGGGCCCAAGAGACCCAGTACTTC
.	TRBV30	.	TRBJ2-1	CAGRGTVVYNEQFF	TGTGCCGGGAGGGGGACAGTGGTCTACAATGAGCAGTTCTTC
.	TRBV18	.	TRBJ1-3	CASSPSDSGNTIYF	TGTGCCAGCTCGCCGAGTGACTCTGGAAACACCATATATTTT
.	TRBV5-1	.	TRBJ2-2	CASSLRGNTGELFF	TGCGCCAGCAGCTTGCGTGGTAACACCGGGGAGCTGTTTTTT
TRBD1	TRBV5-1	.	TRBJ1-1	CASSGTGAAEAFF	TGCGCCAGCAGCGGGACAGGGGCGGCTGAAGCTTTCTTT
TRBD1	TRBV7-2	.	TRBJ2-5	CASSLVGGASQETQYF	TGTGCCAGCAGCTTAGTAGGGGGCGCGAGCCAAGAGACCCAGTACTTC
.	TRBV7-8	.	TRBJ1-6	CASSFGSLSSYNSPLHF	TGTGCCAGCAGCTTCGGTAGTCTGAGCTCCTATAATTCACCCCTCCACTTT
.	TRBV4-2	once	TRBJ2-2	CASSAGVLDTGELFF	TGTGCCAGCAGCGCAGGGGTCCTGGACACCGGGGAGCTGTTTTTT
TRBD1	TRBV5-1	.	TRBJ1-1	CASSQRGLTNTEAFF	TGCGCCAGCAGCCAGAGGGGGCTTACGAACACTGAAGCTTTCTTT
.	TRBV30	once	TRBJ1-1	CAWKSGRWMNTEAFF	TGTGCCTGGAAGTCAGGGAGGTGGATGAACACTGAAGCTTTCTTT
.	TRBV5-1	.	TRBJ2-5	CASSLVMAGGYQETQYF	TGCGCCAGCAGCTTGGTTATGGCTGGGGGCTACCAAGAGACCCAGTACTTC
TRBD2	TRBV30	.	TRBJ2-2	CAWRVAGGRTGELFF	TGTGCCTGGCGAGTAGCGGGGGGGCGAACCGGGGAGCTGTTTTTT
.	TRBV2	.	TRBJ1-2	CASSLHDRGYTF	TGTGCCAGCAGTCTGCACGACAGGGGCTACACCTTC
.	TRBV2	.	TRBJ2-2	CASKMGSNSNTGELFF	TGTGCCAGCAAAATGGGCAGCAACTCGAACACCGGGGAGCTGTTTTTT
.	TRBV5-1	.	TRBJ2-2	CASSLDTSSHSTGELFF	TGCGCCAGCAGCCTAGACACCAGCTCTCATTCCACCGGGGAGCTGTTTTTT
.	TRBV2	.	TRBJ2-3	CASSLVWGDTQYF	TGTGCCAGCAGTCTGGTCTGGGGAGATACGCAGTATTTT
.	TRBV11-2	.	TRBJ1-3	CASSLDLAGGDTIYF	TGTGCCAGCAGCTTAGATCTGGCCGGAGGGGACACCATATATTTT
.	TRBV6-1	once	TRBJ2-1	CASSEGPGWGDEQFF	TGTGCCAGCAGTGAAGGGCCAGGTTGGGGGGATGAGCAGTTCTTC
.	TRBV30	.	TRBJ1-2	CAWSGPTSYGYTF	TGTGCCTGGAGTGGCCCTACTTCCTATGGCTACACCTTC
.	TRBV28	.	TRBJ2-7	CASSPGTWLEQYF	TGTGCCAGCAGCCCTGGGACATGGTTGGAGCAGTACTTC
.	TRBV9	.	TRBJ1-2	CASSVGHSGNYGYTF	TGTGCCAGCAGCGTAGGTCATTCGGGGAACTATGGCTACACCTTC
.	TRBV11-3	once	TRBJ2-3	CASSRTGREKSTDTQYF	TGTGCCAGCAGCCGCACCGGACGGGAAAAGAGCACAGATACGCAGTATTTT
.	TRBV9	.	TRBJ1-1	CASSPEGGNTEAFF	TGTGCCAGCAGCCCTGAGGGGGGGAATACTGAAGCTTTCTTT
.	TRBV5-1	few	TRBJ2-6	CASSLSGDGANVLTF	TGCGCCAGCAGCTTGTCTGGGGATGGGGCCAACGTCCTGACTTTC
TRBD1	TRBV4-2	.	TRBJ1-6	CASSQGTGDSPLHF	TGTGCCAGCAGCCAAGGGACAGGGGACTCACCCCTCCACTTT
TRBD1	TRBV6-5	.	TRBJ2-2	CASSLTGANTGELFF	TGTGCCAGCAGTTTAACAGGGGCGAACACCGGGGAGCTGTTTTTT
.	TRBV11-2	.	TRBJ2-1	CASSAFSVRGYNEQFF	TGTGCCAGCAGTGCCTTTTCCGTGCGGGGATACAATGAGCAGTTCTTC
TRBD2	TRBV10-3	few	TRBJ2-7	CASQRTSGGNDEQYF	TGTGCCAGTCAACGCACTAGCGGGGGTAACGACGAGCAGTACTTC
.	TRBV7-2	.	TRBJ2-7	CASSLGRVSWEQYF	TGTGCCAGCAGCTTAGGTCGGGTCTCGTGGGAGCAGTACTTC
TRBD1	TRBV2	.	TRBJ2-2	CASSEVGTGVAGELFF	TGTGCCAGCAGTGAGGTTGGGACAGGGGTCGCCGGGGAGCTGTTTTTT
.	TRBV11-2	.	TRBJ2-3	CASSLGPHSTDTQYF	TGTGCCAGCAGCTTAGGGCCGCACAGCACAGATACGCAGTATTTT
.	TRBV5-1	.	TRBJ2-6	CASSLGVTSGANVLTF	TGCGCCAGCAGCTTGGGGGTAACCTCTGGGGCCAACGTCCTGACTTTC
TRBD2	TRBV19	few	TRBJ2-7	CASSAGLAAYYEQYF	TGTGCCAGTAGTGCCGGACTAGCGGCCTACTACGAGCAGTACTTC
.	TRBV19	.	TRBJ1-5	CASSRRNQPQHF	TGTGCCAGTAGCAGGCGCAATCAGCCCCAGCATTTT
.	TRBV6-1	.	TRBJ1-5	CASILNRVSNQPQHF	TGTGCCAGCATTCTAAACAGGGTTAGCAATCAGCCCCAGCATTTT
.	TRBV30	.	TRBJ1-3	CAWVSGNTIYF	TGTGCCTGGGTCTCTGGAAACACCATATATTTT
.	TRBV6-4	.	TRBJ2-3	CARLPGLLTDTQYF	TGTGCCAGATTACCGGGACTTCTCACAGATACGCAGTATTTT
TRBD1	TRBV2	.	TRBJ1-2	CASIDRARNYGYTF	TGTGCCAGCATAGACAGGGCTCGCAACTATGGCTACACCTTC
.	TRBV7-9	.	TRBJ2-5	CASSLGVGEETQYF	TGTGCCAGCAGCTTAGGGGTCGGGGAGGAGACCCAGTACTTC
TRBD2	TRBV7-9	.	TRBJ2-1	CASSPPGGRSYNEQFF	TGTGCCAGCAGCCCCCCCGGCGGGAGGTCCTACAATGAGCAGTTCTTC
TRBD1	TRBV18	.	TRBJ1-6	CASSTGTGGSYNSPLHF	TGTGCCAGCTCAACCGGGACAGGGGGCTCCTATAATTCACCCCTCCACTTT
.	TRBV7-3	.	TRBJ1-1	CASSLTGGQEAFF	TGTGCCAGCAGCTTAACTGGGGGCCAGGAAGCTTTCTTT
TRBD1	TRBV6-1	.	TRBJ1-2	CASSEGTGGAYGYTF	TGTGCCAGCAGTGAAGGGACAGGGGGCGCCTATGGCTACACCTTC
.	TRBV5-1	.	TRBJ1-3	CASSLAGRGSGNTIYF	TGCGCCAGCAGCTTGGCCGGGAGGGGCTCTGGAAACACCATATATTTT
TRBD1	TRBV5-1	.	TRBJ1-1	CASSLAGGGVDEAFF	TGCGCCAGCAGCTTGGCCGGAGGGGGCGTTGATGAAGCTTTCTTT
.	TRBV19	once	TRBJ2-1	CASSIRLSSSYNEQFF	TGTGCCAGTAGTATTCGGCTTTCAAGCTCCTACAATGAGCAGTTCTTC
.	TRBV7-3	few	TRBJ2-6	CASSLSSVASGANVLTF	TGTGCCAGCAGCTTAAGTTCGGTAGCCTCTGGGGCCAACGTCCTGACTTTC
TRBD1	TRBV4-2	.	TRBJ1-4	CASSREGQATNEKLFF	TGTGCCAGCAGCCGGGAGGGACAGGCAACTAATGAAAAACTGTTTTTT
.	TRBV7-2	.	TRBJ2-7	CASRFGQDYEQYF	TGTGCCAGCAGATTTGGACAAGACTACGAGCAGTACTTC
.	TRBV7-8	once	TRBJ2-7	CASSAYYEQYF	TGTGCCAGCAGCGCCTACTACGAGCAGTACTTC
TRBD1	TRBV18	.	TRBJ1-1	CASSGLLTGANTEAFF	TGTGCCAGCTCGGGCCTGTTGACAGGGGCGAACACTGAAGCTTTCTTT
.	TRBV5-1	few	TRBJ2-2	CASSSDRSRTGELFF	TGCGCCAGCAGCTCCGACAGGTCCCGCACCGGGGAGCTGTTTTTT
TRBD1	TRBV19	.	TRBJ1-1	CASRQGQGRFSAEAFF	TGTGCCAGTAGGCAGGGACAGGGCAGATTTAGCGCTGAAGCTTTCTTT
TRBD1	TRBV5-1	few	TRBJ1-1	CASSLETGYGTEAFF	TGCGCCAGCAGCTTGGAGACAGGGTACGGCACTGAAGCTTTCTTT